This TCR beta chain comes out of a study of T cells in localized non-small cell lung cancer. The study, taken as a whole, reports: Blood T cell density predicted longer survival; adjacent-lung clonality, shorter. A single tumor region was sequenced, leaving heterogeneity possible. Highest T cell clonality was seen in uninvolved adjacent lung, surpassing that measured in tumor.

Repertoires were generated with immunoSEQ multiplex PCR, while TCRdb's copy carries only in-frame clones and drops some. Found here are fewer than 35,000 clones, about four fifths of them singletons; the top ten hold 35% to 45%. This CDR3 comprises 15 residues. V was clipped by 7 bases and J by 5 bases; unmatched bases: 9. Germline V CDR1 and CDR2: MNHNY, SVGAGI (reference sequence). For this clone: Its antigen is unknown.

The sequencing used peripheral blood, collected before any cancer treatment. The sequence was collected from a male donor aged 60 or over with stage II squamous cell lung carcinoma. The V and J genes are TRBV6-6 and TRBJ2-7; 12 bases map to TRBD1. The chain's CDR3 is CASTNRDRGQDEQYF. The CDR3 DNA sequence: TGTGCCAGCACCAACAGGGACAGGGGGCAGGACGAGCAGTACTTC.